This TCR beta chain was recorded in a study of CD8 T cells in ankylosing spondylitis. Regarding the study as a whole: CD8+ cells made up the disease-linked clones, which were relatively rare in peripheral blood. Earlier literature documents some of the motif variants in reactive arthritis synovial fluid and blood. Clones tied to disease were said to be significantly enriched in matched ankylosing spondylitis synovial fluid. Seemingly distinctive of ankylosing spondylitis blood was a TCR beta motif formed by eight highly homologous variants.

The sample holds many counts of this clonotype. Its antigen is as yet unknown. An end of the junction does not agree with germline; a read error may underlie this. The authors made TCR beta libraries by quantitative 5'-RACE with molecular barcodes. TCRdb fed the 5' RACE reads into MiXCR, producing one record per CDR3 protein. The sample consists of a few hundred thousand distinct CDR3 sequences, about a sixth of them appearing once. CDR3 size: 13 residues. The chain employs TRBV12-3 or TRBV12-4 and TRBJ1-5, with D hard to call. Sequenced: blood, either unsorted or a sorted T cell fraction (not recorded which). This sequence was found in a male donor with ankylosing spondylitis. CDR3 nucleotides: TGTGCCAGCAGTTTAAGTAGCCATCAGCCCCAGCATTTT. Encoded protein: CASSLSSHQPQHF.